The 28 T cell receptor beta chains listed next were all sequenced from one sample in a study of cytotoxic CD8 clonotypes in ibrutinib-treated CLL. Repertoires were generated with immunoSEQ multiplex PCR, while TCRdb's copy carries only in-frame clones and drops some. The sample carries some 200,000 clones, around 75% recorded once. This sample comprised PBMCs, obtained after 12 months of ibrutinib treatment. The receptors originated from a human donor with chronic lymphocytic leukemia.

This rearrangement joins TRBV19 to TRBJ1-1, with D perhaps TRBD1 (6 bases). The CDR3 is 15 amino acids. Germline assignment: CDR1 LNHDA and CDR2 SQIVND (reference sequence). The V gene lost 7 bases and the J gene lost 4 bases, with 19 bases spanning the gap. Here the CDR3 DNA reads TGTGCCAGTAAGTTTGACAGGATCGGTGGCACTGAAGCTTTCTTT. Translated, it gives CASKFDRIGGTEAFF.

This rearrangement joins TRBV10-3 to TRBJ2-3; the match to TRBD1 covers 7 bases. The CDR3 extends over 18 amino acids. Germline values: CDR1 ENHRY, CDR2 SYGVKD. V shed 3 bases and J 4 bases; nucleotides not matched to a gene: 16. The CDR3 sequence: CAISERQGTVGSPDTQYF. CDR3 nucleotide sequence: TGTGCCATCAGTGAACGACAGGGAACGGTAGGGAGTCCAGATACGCAGTATTTT.

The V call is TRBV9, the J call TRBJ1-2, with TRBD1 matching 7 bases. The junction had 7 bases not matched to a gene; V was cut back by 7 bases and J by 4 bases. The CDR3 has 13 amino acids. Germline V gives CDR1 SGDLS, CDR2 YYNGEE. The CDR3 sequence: CASRDSSPYGYTF. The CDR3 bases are TGTGCCAGCCGGGACAGCAGTCCCTATGGCTACACCTTC. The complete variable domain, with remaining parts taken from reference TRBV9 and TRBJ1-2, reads DSGVTQTPKHLITATGQRVTLRCSPRSGDLSVYWYQQSLDQGLQFLIQYYNGEERAKGNILERFSAQQFPDLHSELNLSSLELGDSALYFCASRDSSPYGYTFGSGTRLTVV.

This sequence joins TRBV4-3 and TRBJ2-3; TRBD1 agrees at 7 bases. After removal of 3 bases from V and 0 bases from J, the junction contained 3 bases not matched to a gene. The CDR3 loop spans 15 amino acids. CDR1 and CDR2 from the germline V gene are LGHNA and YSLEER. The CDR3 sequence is CASSQRQGSTDTQYF. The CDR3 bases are TGCGCCAGCAGCCAGAGACAGGGAAGCACAGATACGCAGTATTTT.

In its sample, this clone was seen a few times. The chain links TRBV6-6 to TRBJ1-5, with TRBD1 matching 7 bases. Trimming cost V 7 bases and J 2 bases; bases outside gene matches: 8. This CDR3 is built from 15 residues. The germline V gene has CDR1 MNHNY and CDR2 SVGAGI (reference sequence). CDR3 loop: CASKEGGVGNQPQHF. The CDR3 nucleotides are TGTGCCAGCAAGGAAGGGGGCGTGGGCAATCAGCCCCAGCATTTT.

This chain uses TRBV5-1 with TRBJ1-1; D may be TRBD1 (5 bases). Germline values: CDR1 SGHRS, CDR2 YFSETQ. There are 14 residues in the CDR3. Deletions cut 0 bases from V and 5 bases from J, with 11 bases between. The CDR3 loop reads CASSLAGRVTEAFF. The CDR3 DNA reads TGCGCCAGCAGCTTGGCCGGCAGGGTAACTGAAGCTTTCTTT. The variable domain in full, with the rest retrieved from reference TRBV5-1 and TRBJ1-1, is KAGVTQTPRYLIKTRGQQVTLSCSPISGHRSVSWYQQTPGQGLQFLFEYFSETQRNKGNFPGRFSGRQFSNSRSEMNVSTLELGDSALYLCASSLAGRVTEAFFGQGTRLTVV.

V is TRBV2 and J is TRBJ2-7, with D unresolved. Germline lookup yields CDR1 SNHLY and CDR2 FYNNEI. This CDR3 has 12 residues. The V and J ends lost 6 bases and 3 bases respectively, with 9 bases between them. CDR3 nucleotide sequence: TGTGCCAGCAGCTTATTTCTCTACGAGCAGTACTTC. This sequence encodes CASSLFLYEQYF.

The CDR3 protein is CASSMGQGLNTEAFF. The CDR3, as DNA: TGTGCCAGTAGTATGGGACAGGGGCTCAACACTGAAGCTTTCTTT. The chain employs TRBV19 and TRBJ1-1; TRBD1 aligns across 10 bases. The V gene end was trimmed by 3 bases and the J gene end by 2 bases; junction bases not matched to a gene: 3. The CDR3 has 15 amino acids. The V gene's germline CDR1 is LNHDA and CDR2 SQIVND (reference sequence). The complete variable domain, with remaining parts taken from reference TRBV19 and TRBJ1-1, reads DGGITQSPKYLFRKEGQNVTLSCEQNLNHDAMYWYRQDPGQGLRLIYYSQIVNDFQKGDIAEGYSVSREKKESFPLTVTSAQKNPTAFYLCASSMGQGLNTEAFFGQGTRLTVV.

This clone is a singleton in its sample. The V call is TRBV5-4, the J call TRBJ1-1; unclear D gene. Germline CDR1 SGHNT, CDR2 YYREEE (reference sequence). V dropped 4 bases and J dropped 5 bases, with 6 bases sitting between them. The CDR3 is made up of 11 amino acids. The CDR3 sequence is CASSDTTEAFF. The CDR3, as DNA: TGTGCCAGCAGCGATACAACTGAAGCTTTCTTT.

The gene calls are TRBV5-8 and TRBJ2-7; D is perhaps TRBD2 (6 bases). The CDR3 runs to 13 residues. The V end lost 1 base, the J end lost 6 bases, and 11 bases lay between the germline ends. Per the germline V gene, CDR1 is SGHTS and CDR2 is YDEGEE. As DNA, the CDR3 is TGTGCCAGCAGCTTGACTAGCAGTAGCGAGCAGTACTTC. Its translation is CASSLTSSSEQYF.

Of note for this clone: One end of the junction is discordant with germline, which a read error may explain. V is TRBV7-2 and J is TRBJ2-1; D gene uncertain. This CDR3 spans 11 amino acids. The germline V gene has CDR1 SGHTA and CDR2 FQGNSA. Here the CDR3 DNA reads TGTGCCAGCAGCTCGACCCCGGTGCCAATCTTC. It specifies CASSSTPVPIF.

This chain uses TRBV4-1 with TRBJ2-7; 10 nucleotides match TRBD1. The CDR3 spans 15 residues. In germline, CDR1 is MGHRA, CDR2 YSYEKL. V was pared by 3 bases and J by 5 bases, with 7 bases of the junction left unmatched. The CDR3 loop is CASSQQPGTGDEQYF. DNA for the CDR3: TGCGCCAGCAGCCAGCAACCCGGGACAGGGGACGAGCAGTACTTC.

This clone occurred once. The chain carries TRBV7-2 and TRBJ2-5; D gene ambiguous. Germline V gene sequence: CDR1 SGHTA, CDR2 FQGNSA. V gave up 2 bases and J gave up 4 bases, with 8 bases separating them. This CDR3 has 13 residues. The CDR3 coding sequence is TGTGCCAGCAGCTTATCCCCAGTAGAGACCCAGTACTTC. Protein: CASSLSPVETQYF. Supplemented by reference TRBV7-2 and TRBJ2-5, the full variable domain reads GAGVSQSPSNKVTEKGKDVELRCDPISGHTALYWYRQSLGQGLEFLIYFQGNSAPDKSGLPSDRFSAERTGGSVSTLTIQRTQQEDSAVYLCASSLSPVETQYFGPGTRLLVL.

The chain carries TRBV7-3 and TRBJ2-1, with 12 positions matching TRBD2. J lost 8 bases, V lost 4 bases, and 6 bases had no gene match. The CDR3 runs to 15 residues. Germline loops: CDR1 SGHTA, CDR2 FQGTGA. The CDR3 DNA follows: TGTGCCAGCAGCTCCTTACTAGCGGGGGGCGATGAGCAGTTCTTC. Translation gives CASSSLLAGGDEQFF.

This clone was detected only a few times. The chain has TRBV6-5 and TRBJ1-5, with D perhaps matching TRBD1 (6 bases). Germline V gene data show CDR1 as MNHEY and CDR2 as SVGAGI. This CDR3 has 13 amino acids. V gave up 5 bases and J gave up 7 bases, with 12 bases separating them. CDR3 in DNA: TGTGCCAGCAGTACAGGGTTCTGGCAGCCCCAGCATTTT. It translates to CASSTGFWQPQHF.

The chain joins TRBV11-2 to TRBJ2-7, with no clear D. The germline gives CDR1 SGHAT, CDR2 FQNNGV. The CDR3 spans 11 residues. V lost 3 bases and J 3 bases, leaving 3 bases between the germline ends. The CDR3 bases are TGTGCCAGCAGCTTTCACTACGAGCAGTACTTC. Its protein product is CASSFHYEQYF.

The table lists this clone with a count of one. The CDR3 DNA is TGTGCCAGCAGAACCGGAGAATCAGGCTACACCTTC. Protein product: CASRTGESGYTF. The rearrangement joins TRBV6-5 to TRBJ1-2; D not certain. Germline values: CDR1 MNHEY, CDR2 SVGAGI. Trimming removed 6 bases from V and 8 bases from J, with 13 bases in between. The length of the CDR3 is 12 residues.

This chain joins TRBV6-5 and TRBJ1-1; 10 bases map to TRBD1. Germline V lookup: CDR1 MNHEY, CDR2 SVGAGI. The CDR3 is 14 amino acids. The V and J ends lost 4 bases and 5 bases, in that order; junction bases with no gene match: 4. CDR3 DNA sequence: TGTGCCAGCAGTTCCGGGACAGGGGTTACTGAAGCTTTCTTT. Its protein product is CASSSGTGVTEAFF.

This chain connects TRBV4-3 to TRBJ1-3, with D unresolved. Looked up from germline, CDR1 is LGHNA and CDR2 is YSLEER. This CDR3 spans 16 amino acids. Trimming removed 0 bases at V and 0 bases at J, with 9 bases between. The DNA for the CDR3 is TGCGCCAGCAGCCAAGATCTCTTACACTCTGGAAACACCATATATTTT. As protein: CASSQDLLHSGNTIYF.

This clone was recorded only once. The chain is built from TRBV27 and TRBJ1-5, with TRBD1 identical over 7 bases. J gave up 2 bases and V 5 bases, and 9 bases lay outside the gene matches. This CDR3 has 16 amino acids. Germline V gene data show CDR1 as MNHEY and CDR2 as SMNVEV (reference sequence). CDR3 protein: CASSPQQGRGNQPQHF. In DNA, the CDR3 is TGTGCCAGCAGTCCACAACAGGGGAGGGGCAATCAGCCCCAGCATTTT.

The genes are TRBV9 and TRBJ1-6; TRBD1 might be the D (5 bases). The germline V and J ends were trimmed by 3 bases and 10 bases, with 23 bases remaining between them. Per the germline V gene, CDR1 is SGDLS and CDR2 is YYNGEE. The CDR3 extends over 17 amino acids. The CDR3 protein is CASSAGGWGSALSPLHF. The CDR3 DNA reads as TGTGCCAGCAGCGCGGGGGGATGGGGGTCTGCCCTATCACCCCTCCACTTT.

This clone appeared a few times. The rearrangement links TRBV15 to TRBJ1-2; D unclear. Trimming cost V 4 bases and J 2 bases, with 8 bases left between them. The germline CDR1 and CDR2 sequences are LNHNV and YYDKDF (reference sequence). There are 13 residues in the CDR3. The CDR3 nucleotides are TGTGCCACCAGCATCTACAGAAACTATGGCTACACCTTC. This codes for CATSIYRNYGYTF. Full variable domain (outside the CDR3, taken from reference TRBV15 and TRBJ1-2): DAMVIQNPRYQVTQFGKPVTLSCSQTLNHNVMYWYQQKSSQAPKLLFHYYDKDFNNEADTPDNFQSRRPNTSFCFLDIRSPGLGDTAMYLCATSIYRNYGYTFGSGTRLTVV.

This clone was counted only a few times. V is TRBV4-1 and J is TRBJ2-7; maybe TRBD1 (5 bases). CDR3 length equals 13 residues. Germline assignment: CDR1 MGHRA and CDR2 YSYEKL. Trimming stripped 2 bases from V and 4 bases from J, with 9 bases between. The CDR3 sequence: CASSQTRGYEQYF. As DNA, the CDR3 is TGCGCCAGCAGCCAAACAAGGGGTTACGAGCAGTACTTC.

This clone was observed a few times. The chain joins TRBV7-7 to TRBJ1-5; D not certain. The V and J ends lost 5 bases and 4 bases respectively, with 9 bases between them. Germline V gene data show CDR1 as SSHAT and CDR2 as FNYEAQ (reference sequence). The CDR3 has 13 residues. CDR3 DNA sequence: TGTGCCAGCAGCCTGGACTTAAATCAGCCCCAGCATTTT. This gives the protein CASSLDLNQPQHF.

CDR3: CAVRGEPQGYEQYF. In nucleotides, the CDR3 is TGTGCCGTAAGAGGGGAACCACAGGGCTACGAGCAGTACTTC. The rearrangement joins TRBV10-3 to TRBJ2-7, with D perhaps TRBD1 (6 bases). CDR1 is ENHRY, CDR2 SYGVKD, per germline. V lost 11 bases, J lost 3 bases, and 20 bases lay in between. CDR3 length: 14 residues.

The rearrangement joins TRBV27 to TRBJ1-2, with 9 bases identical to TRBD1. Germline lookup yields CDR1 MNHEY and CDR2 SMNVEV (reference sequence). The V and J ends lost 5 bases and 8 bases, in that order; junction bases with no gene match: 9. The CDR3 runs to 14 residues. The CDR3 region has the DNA TGTGCCAGCAGTGCTCCGGGACAGGGAAAAGGCTACACCTTC. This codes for CASSAPGQGKGYTF.

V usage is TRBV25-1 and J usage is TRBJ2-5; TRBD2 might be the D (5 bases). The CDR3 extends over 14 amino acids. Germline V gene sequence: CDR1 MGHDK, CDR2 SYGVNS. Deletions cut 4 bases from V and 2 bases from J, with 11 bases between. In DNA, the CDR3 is TGTGCCAGCAGTGGTTCCGGGGAACAAGAGACCCAGTACTTC. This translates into CASSGSGEQETQYF.

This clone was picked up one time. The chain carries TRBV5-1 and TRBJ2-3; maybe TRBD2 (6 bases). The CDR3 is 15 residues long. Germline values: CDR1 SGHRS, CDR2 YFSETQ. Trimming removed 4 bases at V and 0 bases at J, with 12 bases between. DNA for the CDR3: TGCGCCAGCAGCGCGGACGGGGGTAGCACAGATACGCAGTATTTT. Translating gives CASSADGGSTDTQYF.